The clone carrying this T cell receptor (beta chain) was observed a single time. The antigen is undetermined. This entry belongs to a study of T-cell memory formation after mild COVID-19. Study observations and caveats: Those CD4+ clones that contracted were mainly in CM and EM (CD8+ ones in EMRA). Day 37-peaking second-wave clones had unconfirmed SARS-CoV-2 specificity. Day 15 to 85 contracting clones showed balanced CD4/CD8; day 15 to 37 expanders favored CD4+.

The CDR3 has 15 residues. CDR1 and CDR2 (germline): KGHSH, LQKENI. Trimming took off 0 bases at V and 7 bases at J, with 10 bases between the two ends. Via MiXCR, TCRdb re-called the 5' RACE reads, giving one row per CDR3 protein. Of under 650,000 distinct CDR3 sequences in the sample, roughly 18% are singletons; the top ten hold about 12%. The clonotype was recovered from an adult woman who had mild COVID-19 (a few samples of this study predate the infection). Cell type and time point are not known. The chain couples TRBV18 to TRBJ1-6, with D possibly TRBD1 on 5 matching bases. The sample consisted of PBMCs or a T cell subset sorted from them (not recorded which). The CDR3 DNA follows: TGTGCCAGCTCACCACCCTCAGGGATAAATTCACCCCTCCACTTT. Its protein product is CASSPPSGINSPLHF.